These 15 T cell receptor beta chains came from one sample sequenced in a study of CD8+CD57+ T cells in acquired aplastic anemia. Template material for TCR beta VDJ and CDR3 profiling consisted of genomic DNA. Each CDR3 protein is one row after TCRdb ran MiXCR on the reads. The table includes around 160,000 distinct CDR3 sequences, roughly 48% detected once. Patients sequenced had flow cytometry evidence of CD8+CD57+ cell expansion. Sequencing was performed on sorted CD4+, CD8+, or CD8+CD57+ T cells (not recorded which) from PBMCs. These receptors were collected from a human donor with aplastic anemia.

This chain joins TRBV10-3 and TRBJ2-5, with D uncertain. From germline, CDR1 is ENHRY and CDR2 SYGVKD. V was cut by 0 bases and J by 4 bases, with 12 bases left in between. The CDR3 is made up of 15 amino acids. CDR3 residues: CAISESSGLGETQYF. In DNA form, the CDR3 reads TGTGCCATCAGTGAGTCGTCGGGCCTCGGAGAGACCCAGTACTTC.

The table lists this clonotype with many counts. CDR3 DNA sequence: TGTGCCAGCAGCTTATCCGCTACTTCGAGCTCCTACAATGAGCAGTTCTTC. The encoded protein is CASSLSATSSSYNEQFF. The chain links TRBV7-9 to TRBJ2-1; no clear D gene. This CDR3 region has 17 residues. Trimming took off 2 bases at V and 0 bases at J, with 14 bases between the two ends. Germline CDR1 is SEHNR and CDR2 is FQNEAQ (reference sequence).

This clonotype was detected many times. CDR3 DNA sequence: TGTGCCAGCAGCGTAGGGGCCATGAACACTGAAGCTTTCTTT. Amino acids: CASSVGAMNTEAFF. V and J are TRBV9 and TRBJ1-1, with D unresolved. Germline CDR1 reads SGDLS; CDR2 reads YYNGEE. Trimming shortened V by 0 bases and J by 0 bases, and 6 bases separated the two germline ends. This CDR3 contains 14 residues.

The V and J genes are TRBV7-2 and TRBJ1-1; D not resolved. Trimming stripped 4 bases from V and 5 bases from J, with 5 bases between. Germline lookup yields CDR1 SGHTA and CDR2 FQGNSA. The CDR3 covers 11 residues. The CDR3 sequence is CASSWRTEAFF. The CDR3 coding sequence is TGTGCCAGCAGCTGGAGGACTGAAGCTTTCTTT. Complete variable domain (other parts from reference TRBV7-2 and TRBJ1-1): GAGVSQSPSNKVTEKGKDVELRCDPISGHTALYWYRQSLGQGLEFLIYFQGNSAPDKSGLPSDRFSAERTGGSVSTLTIQRTQQEDSAVYLCASSWRTEAFFGQGTRLTVV.

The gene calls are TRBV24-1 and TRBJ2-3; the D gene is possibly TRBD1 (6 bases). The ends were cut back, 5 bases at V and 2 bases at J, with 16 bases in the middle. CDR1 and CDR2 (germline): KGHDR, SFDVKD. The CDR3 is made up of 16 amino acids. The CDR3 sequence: CATSGYSGDSTDTQYF. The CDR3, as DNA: TGTGCCACCAGTGGCTATTCAGGGGATTCCACAGATACGCAGTATTTT.

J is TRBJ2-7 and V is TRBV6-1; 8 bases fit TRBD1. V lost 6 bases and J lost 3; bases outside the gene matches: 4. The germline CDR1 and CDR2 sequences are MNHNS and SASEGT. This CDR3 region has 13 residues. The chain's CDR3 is CASRPGTGYEQYF. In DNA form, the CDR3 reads TGTGCCAGCAGACCCGGGACAGGCTACGAGCAGTACTTC.

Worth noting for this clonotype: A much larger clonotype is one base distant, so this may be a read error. The CDR3 nucleotides read TGCAGTGCTAGGGGATTCCTGGAAGGTGAAAAACTGTTTTTT. This codes for CSARGFLEGEKLFF. The chain combines TRBV20-1 with TRBJ1-4; no reliable D call. The CDR3 spans 14 residues. Germline values: CDR1 DFQATT, CDR2 SNEGSKA (reference sequence). Between the trimmed V and J ends, which lost 3 bases and 7 bases, there was a span of 15 bases.

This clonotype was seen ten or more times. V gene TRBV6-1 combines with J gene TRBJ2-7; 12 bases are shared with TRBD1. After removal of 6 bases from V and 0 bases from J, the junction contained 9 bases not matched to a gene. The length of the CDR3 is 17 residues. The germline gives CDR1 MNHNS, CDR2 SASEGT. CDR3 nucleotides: TGTGCCAGCAGCCTCTCCGGGACAGGGGGCTCCTCCTACGAGCAGTACTTC. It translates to CASSLSGTGGSSYEQYF.

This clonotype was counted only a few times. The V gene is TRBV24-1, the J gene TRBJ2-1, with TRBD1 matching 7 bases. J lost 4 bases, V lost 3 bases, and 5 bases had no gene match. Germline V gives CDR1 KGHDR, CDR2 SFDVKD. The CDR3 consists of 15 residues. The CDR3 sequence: CATSDIRGQYNEQFF. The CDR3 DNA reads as TGTGCCACCAGTGATATAAGGGGACAGTACAATGAGCAGTTCTTC.

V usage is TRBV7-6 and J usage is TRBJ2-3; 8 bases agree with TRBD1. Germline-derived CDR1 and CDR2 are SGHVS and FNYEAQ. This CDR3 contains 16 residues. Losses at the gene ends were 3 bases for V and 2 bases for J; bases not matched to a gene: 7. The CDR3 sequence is CASSFTTGDFTDTQYF. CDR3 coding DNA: TGTGCCAGCAGCTTTACGACAGGGGACTTCACAGATACGCAGTATTTT. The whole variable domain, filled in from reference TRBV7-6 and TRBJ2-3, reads GAGVSQSPRYKVTKRGQDVALRCDPISGHVSLYWYRQALGQGPEFLTYFNYEAQQDKSGLPNDRFSAERPEGSISTLTIQRTEQRDSAMYRCASSFTTGDFTDTQYFGPGTRLTVL.

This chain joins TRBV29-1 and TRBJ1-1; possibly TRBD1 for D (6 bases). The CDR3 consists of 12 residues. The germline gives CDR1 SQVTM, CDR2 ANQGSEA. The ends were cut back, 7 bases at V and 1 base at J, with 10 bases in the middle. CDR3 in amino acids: CSAGTSNTEAFF. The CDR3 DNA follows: TGCAGCGCCGGGACATCGAACACTGAAGCTTTCTTT.

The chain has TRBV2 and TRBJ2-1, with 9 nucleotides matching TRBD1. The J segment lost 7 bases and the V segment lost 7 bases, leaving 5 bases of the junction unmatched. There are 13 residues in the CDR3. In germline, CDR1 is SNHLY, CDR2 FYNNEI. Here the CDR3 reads CASTGTGRNEQFF. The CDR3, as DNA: TGTGCCAGCACCGGGACAGGGCGGAATGAGCAGTTCTTC.

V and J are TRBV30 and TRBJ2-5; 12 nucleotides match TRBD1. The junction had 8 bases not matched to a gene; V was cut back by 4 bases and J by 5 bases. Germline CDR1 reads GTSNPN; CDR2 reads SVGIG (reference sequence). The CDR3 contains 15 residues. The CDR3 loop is CAWTAGQGAAETQYF. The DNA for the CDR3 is TGTGCCTGGACCGCGGGACAGGGGGCAGCGGAGACCCAGTACTTC. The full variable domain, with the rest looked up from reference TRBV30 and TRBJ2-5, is SQTIHQWPATLVQPVGSPLSLECTVEGTSNPNLYWYRQAAGRGLQLLFYSVGIGQISSEVPQNLSASRPQDRQFILSSKKLLLSDSGFYLCAWTAGQGAAETQYFGPGTRLLVL.

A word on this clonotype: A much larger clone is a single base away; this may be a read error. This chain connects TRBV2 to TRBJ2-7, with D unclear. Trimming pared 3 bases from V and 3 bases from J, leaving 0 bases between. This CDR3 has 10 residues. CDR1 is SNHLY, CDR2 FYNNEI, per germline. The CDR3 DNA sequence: TGTGCCAGCAGTGACTACGAGCAGTACTTC. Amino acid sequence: CASSDYEQYF.

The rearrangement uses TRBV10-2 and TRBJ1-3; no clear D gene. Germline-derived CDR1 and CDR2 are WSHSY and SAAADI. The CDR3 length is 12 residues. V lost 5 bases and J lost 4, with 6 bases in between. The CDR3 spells CASSSGGNTIYF. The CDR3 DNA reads TGCGCCAGCAGTTCCGGAGGAAACACCATATATTTT.